The 14 T cell receptor beta chains listed next were all sequenced from one sample in a study of PD-1 blockade in classical Hodgkin lymphoma. There was relapse after autologous stem cell transplantation in every patient, and there was variation in brentuximab vedotin exposure. Sequencing used immunoSEQ multiplex PCR; TCRdb keeps in-frame clones, though not all of them. The sample has tens of thousands of clones, 89% seen once. The starting material was peripheral blood mononuclear cells (PBMCs), obtained at baseline. These TCRs come from a human donor with classical Hodgkin lymphoma.

CDR3 residues: CASSLTALDTGELFF. CDR3 nucleotide sequence: TGTGCCAGCAGCTTAACAGCCCTCGACACCGGGGAGCTGTTTTTT. The chain employs TRBV7-9 and TRBJ2-2; D ambiguous. V lost 2 bases to trimming and J lost 3 bases, with 10 bases between them. Germline CDR1 SEHNR, CDR2 FQNEAQ (reference sequence). The CDR3 is 15 residues long.

This chain joins TRBV19 and TRBJ2-7; 10 bases map to TRBD2. This CDR3 region has 16 residues. Unmatched junction bases numbered 14, after V lost 5 bases and J lost 7 bases. Germline CDR1 reads LNHDA; CDR2 reads SQIVND (reference sequence). The CDR3 loop is CASSGRAGGLRGEQYF. Written as DNA, the CDR3 is TGTGCCAGTAGTGGGCGAGCGGGAGGGCTCCGTGGTGAGCAGTACTTC.

V usage is TRBV2 and J usage is TRBJ1-5; D is ambiguous. This CDR3 contains 16 residues. Germline V gives CDR1 SNHLY, CDR2 FYNNEI. Trimming cost V 3 bases and J 0 bases, with 12 bases left between them. CDR3 nucleotides: TGTGCCAGCAGTGAGGCAGGACGCTATAGCAATCAGCCCCAGCATTTT. Residues: CASSEAGRYSNQPQHF.

V usage is TRBV29-1 and J usage is TRBJ1-1; 9 bases are a match to TRBD1. Germline CDR1 reads SQVTM; CDR2 reads ANQGSEA. The CDR3 spans 13 residues. V was pared by 5 bases and J by 1 base, with 2 bases of the junction left unmatched. The CDR3 DNA sequence: TGCAGCGTTCAACAGGGGGCGAACACTGAAGCTTTCTTT. Amino acids: CSVQQGANTEAFF.

The chain links TRBV7-9 to TRBJ1-1; D perhaps matches TRBD1 (6 bases). Per germline, CDR1 SEHNR and CDR2 FQNEAQ (reference sequence). V was clipped by 2 bases and J by 3 bases, with 13 bases between them. This CDR3 region has 15 residues. As DNA, the CDR3 is TGTGCCAGCAGCTTATCCCCGGGGGCCGACACTGAAGCTTTCTTT. Its translation is CASSLSPGADTEAFF. Filled out from reference TRBV7-9 and TRBJ1-1, the complete variable domain reads DTGVSQNPRHKITKRGQNVTFRCDPISEHNRLYWYRQTLGQGPEFLTYFQNEAQLEKSRLLSDRFSAERPKGSFSTLEIQRTEQGDSAMYLCASSLSPGADTEAFFGQGTRLTVV.

The J gene is TRBJ2-6, the V gene TRBV11-2; no clear D gene. The ends were cut back, 0 bases at V and 0 bases at J, with 3 bases in the middle. Germline CDR1 and CDR2: SGHAT and FQNNGV. The CDR3 runs 15 residues. CDR3 loop: CASSLEGSGANVLTF. CDR3 nucleotides: TGTGCCAGCAGCTTAGAGGGCTCTGGGGCCAACGTCCTGACTTTC.

This clone was detected once. The chain is built from TRBV4-1 and TRBJ2-2; possible D gene TRBD1, 5 bases. This CDR3 region has 15 residues. Trimming stripped 1 base from V and 3 bases from J, with 9 bases between. The germline CDR1 and CDR2 sequences are MGHRA and YSYEKL. The DNA of the CDR3 is TGCGCCAGCAGCCAAGTGTTAGGGGACACCGGGGAGCTGTTTTTT. This translates into CASSQVLGDTGELFF.

The V and J genes are TRBV29-1 and TRBJ1-5, with D maybe TRBD1 (6 bases). The germline V gene has CDR1 SQVTM and CDR2 ANQGSEA. The V end lost 5 bases, the J end lost 5 bases, and 13 bases lay between the germline ends. CDR3 length: 13 amino acids. The CDR3 region has the DNA TGCAGCGTTTCCTCAGGGGCCGATCAGCCCCAGCATTTT. Protein sequence: CSVSSGADQPQHF.

This rearrangement joins TRBV5-1 to TRBJ2-7, with D tentatively TRBD2 (6 bases). Germline V gene lookup returns CDR1 SGHRS and CDR2 YFSETQ. The ends were cut back, 0 bases at V and 2 bases at J, with 12 bases in the middle. The CDR3 is 15 residues long. CDR3 in DNA: TGCGCCAGCAGCTTGGGGTTAGCGGCAACCTACGAGCAGTACTTC. Translating it yields CASSLGLAATYEQYF.

The chain employs TRBV28 and TRBJ1-2, with D hard to call. The germline CDR1 and CDR2 sequences are MDHEN and SYDVKM. The CDR3 is made up of 12 amino acids. V lost 2 bases to trimming and J lost 8 bases, with 9 bases between them. The DNA for the CDR3 is TGTGCCAGCAGTTTAGGACCCTGGGGCTACACCTTC. Protein: CASSLGPWGYTF.

The chain recombines TRBV7-2 with TRBJ2-7, with 9 bases matching TRBD2. Germline loops: CDR1 SGHTA, CDR2 FQGNSA. The CDR3 is 16 amino acids. Trimming cost V 6 bases and J 7 bases; bases outside gene matches: 16. CDR3 amino acids: CASSGVAGVRVREQYF. The CDR3 nucleotides read TGTGCCAGCAGTGGGGTAGCGGGAGTCCGGGTGAGGGAGCAGTACTTC.

The sample holds a few counts of this clone. CDR3 residues: CASSFPGNYEQYF. The CDR3 DNA is TGTGCCAGTAGTTTTCCAGGGAACTACGAGCAGTACTTC. The chain employs TRBV19 and TRBJ2-7; a weak D match, TRBD1 (5 bases). The CDR3 has 13 residues. The V gene's germline CDR1 is LNHDA and CDR2 SQIVND (reference sequence). With 5 bases removed from V and 3 bases from J, the gap between germline ends came to 11 bases.

The chain uses TRBV21-1 and TRBJ2-1; TRBD2, as called in the table, went unchecked against the DNA. TRBV21-1 is deemed a pseudogene. This CDR3 contains 17 residues. The CDR3 sequence: CASSKEVEQGRDNEQFF. DNA of the CDR3: TGTGCCAGCAGCAAAGAGGTAGAGCAGGGGAGGGACAATGAGCAGTTCTTC.

The rearrangement uses TRBV4-1 and TRBJ2-1, with D perhaps TRBD2 (6 bases). Germline values: CDR1 MGHRA, CDR2 YSYEKL. Between the trimmed V and J ends, which lost 3 bases and 0 bases, there was a span of 21 bases. This CDR3 region has 19 residues. The CDR3 here is CASSQVTAGTGSSYNEQFF. Here the CDR3 DNA reads TGCGCCAGCAGCCAGGTTACAGCCGGGACTGGTAGCTCCTACAATGAGCAGTTCTTC.